Listed here are 3 T cell receptor beta chains from one sample, sequenced in a study of cytomegalovirus exposure and HLA in healthy donors. Profiled with immunoSEQ multiplex PCR; TCRdb holds only in-frame clones, not every one. Among roughly 150,000 clones listed, roughly 95% were seen once. The sample was PBMCs. These TCRs come from a woman aged 18-29 years in good health and CMV-seronegative.

The J gene is TRBJ2-5, the V gene TRBV7-9; the D gene is possibly TRBD2 (5 bases). The CDR3 extends over 15 amino acids. Per the germline V gene, CDR1 is SEHNR and CDR2 is FQNEAQ (reference sequence). The V and J ends lost 3 bases and 5 bases respectively, with 16 bases between them. The CDR3 is CASSFREGDVETQYF. In nucleotides, the CDR3 is TGTGCCAGCAGCTTTCGGGAAGGCGACGTGGAGACCCAGTACTTC. Combining the CDR3 with reference TRBV7-9 and TRBJ2-5 gives the whole variable domain DTGVSQNPRHKITKRGQNVTFRCDPISEHNRLYWYRQTLGQGPEFLTYFQNEAQLEKSRLLSDRFSAERPKGSFSTLEIQRTEQGDSAMYLCASSFREGDVETQYFGPGTRLLVL.

The J gene is TRBJ1-5, the V gene TRBV6-1; TRBD1 is a possible D gene (6 bases). The CDR3 contains 15 residues. V lost 8 bases to trimming and J lost 1 base, with 15 bases between them. Germline CDR1 and CDR2: MNHNS and SASEGT. This CDR3 is CASRQDLYSNQPQHF. The CDR3 coding sequence is TGTGCCAGCCGACAGGACCTATACAGCAATCAGCCCCAGCATTTT.

The V call is TRBV27, the J call TRBJ1-5; no definite D call. The length of the CDR3 is 14 residues. Germline V gene sequence: CDR1 MNHEY, CDR2 SMNVEV (reference sequence). Deletions cut 1 base from V and 7 bases from J, with 11 bases between. The CDR3 protein is CASSLWGVGQPQHF. The CDR3 bases are TGTGCCAGCAGTTTATGGGGAGTGGGCCAGCCCCAGCATTTT.